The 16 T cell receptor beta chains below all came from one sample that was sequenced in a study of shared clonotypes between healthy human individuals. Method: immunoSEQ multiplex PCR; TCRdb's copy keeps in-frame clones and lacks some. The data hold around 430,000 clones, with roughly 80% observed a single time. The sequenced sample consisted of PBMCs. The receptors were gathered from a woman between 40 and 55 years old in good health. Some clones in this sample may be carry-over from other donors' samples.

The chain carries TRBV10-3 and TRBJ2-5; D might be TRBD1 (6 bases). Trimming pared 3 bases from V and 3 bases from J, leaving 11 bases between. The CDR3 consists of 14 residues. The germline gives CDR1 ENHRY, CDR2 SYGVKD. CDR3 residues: CAISDRGREETQYF. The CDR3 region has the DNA TGTGCCATCAGTGACAGGGGCAGGGAAGAGACCCAGTACTTC.

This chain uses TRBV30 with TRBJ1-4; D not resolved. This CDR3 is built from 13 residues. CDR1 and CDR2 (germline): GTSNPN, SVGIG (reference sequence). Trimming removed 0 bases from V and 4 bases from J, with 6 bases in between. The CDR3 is CAWSVGNNEKLFF. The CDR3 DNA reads TGTGCCTGGAGTGTCGGCAATAATGAAAAACTGTTTTTT.

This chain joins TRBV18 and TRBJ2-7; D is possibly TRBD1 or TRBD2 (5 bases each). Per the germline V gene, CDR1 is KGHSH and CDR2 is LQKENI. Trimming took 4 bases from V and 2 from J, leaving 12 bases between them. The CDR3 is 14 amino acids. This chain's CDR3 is CASSRGPDTYEQYF. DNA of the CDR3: TGTGCCAGCTCACGGGGACCGGACACCTACGAGCAGTACTTC.

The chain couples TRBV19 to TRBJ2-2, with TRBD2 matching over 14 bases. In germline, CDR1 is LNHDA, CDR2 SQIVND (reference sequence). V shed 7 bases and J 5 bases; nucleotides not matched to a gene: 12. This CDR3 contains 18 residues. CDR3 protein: CASTQPGLAGVRTGELFF. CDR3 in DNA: TGTGCCAGTACCCAACCGGGACTAGCGGGAGTAAGGACCGGGGAGCTGTTTTTT.

The CDR3 protein is CAAAGLAGYEQYF. Here the CDR3 DNA reads TGTGCCGCGGCGGGACTAGCGGGATACGAGCAGTACTTC. The chain recombines TRBV21-1 with TRBJ2-7; TRBD2, as called in the table, went unchecked against the DNA. TRBV21-1 constitutes a pseudogene. The CDR3 is 13 amino acids.

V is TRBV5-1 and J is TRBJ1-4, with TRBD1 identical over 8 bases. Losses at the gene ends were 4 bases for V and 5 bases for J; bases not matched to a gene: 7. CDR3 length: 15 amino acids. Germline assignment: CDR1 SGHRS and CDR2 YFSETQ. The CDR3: CASSTGQGLNEKLFF. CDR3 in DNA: TGCGCCAGCAGCACCGGACAGGGCCTAAATGAAAAACTGTTTTTT.

CDR3 DNA sequence: TGTGCCAGCAGCTCGGGACTTAGCAATCAGCCCCAGCATTTT. This gives the protein CASSSGLSNQPQHF. The V and J genes are TRBV7-2 and TRBJ1-5; D possibly corresponds to TRBD1 (5 bases). Germline V gene data show CDR1 as SGHTA and CDR2 as FQGNSA. V was cut by 4 bases and J by 0 bases, with 7 bases left in between. The CDR3 covers 14 residues.

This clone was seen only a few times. The CDR3 DNA follows: TGTGCCAGCAGCTTGTACCGGGACAGGGTTCCTGGCTACACCTTC. This encodes CASSLYRDRVPGYTF. The genes are TRBV7-2 and TRBJ1-2; 9 nucleotides match TRBD1. After removal of 3 bases from V and 7 bases from J, the junction contained 9 bases not matched to a gene. CDR1 is SGHTA, CDR2 FQGNSA, per germline. This CDR3 is 15 amino acids long.

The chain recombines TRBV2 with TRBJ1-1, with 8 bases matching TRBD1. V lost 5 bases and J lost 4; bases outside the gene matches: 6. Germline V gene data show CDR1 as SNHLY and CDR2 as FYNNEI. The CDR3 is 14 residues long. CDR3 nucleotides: TGTGCCAGCAGTTTGGACAGGGCGAGCACTGAAGCTTTCTTT. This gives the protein CASSLDRASTEAFF.

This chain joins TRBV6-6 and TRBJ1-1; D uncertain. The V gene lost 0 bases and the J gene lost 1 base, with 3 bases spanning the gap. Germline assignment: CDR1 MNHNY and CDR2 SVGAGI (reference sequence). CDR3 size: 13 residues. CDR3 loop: CASSYSQNTEAFF. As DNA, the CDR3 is TGTGCCAGCAGTTACTCACAGAACACTGAAGCTTTCTTT.

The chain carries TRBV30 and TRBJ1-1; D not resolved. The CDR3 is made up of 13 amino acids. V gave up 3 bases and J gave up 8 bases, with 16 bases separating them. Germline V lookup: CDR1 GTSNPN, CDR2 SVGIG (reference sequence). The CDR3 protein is CAWRRNGVMEAFF. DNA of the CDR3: TGTGCCTGGAGGAGAAACGGGGTTATGGAAGCTTTCTTT. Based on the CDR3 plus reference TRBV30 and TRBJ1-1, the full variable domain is SQTIHQWPATLVQPVGSPLSLECTVEGTSNPNLYWYRQAAGRGLQLLFYSVGIGQISSEVPQNLSASRPQDRQFILSSKKLLLSDSGFYLCAWRRNGVMEAFFGQGTRLTVV.

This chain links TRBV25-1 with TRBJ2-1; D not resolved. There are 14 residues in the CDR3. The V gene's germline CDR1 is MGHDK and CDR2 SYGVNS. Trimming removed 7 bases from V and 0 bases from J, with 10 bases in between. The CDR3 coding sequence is TGTGCCAGCAATCAGAGAGGCTCCTACAATGAGCAGTTCTTC. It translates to CASNQRGSYNEQFF.

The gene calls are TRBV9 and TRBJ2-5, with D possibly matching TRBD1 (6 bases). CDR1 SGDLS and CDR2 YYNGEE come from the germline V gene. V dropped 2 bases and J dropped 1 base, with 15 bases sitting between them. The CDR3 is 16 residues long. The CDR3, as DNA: TGTGCCAGCAGCGTGAGTCCTCAGGGGTTCCAAGAGACCCAGTACTTC. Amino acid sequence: CASSVSPQGFQETQYF.

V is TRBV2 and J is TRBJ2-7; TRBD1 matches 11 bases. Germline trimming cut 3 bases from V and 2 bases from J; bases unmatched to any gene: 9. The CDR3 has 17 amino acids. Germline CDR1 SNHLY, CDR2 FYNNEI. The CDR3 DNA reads TGTGCCAGCAGTGAGGGACAGGGGGGCCCCGTTACCTACGAGCAGTACTTC. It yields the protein CASSEGQGGPVTYEQYF.

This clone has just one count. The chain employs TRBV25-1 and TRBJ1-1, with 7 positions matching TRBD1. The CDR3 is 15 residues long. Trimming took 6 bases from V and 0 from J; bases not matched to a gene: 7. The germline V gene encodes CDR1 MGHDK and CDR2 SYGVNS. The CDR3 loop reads CASSLTGTMNTEAFF. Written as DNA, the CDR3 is TGTGCCAGCAGCTTGACAGGGACAATGAACACTGAAGCTTTCTTT.

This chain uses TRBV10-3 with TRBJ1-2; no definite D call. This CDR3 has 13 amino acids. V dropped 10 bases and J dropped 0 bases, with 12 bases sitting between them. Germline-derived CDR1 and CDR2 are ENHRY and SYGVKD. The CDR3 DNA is TGTGCCACCCCTGACCGAGCTAACTATGGCTACACCTTC. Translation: CATPDRANYGYTF.